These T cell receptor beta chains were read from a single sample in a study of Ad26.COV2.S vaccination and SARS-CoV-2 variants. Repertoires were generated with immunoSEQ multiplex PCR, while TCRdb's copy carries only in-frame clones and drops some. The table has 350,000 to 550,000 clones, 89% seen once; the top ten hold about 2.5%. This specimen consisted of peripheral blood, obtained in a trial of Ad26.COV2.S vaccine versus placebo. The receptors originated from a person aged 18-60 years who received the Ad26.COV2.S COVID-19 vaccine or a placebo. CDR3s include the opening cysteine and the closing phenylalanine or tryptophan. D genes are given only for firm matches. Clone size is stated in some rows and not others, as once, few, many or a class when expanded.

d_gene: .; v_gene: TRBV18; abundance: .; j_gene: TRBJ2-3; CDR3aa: CASSPQGTSTDTQYF; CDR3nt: TGTGCCAGCTCACCACAGGGGACTAGCACAGATACGCAGTATTTT
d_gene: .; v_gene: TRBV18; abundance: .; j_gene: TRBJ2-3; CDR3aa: CASSPLSHTDTQYF; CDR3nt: TGTGCCAGCTCACCACTCTCCCATACAGATACGCAGTATTTT
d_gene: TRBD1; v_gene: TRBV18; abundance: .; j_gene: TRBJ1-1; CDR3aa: CASSPSAGGMSEAFF; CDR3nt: TGTGCCAGCTCACCATCAGCAGGGGGGATGAGTGAAGCTTTCTTT
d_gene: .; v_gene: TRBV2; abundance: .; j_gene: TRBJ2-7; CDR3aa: CASSLSRPGTEQYF; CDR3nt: TGTGCCAGCAGCCTCTCACGGCCAGGGACCGAGCAGTACTTC
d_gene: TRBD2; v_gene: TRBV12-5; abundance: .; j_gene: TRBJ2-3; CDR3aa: CASGLGGAPSGTSRSTDTQYF; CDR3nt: TGTGCTAGTGGTTTGGGTGGGGCCCCGTCGGGGACTAGTCGGAGCACAGATACGCAGTATTTT
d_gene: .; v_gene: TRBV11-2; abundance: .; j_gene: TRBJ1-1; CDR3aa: CASSLGTRLAFF; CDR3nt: TGTGCCAGCAGCTTAGGGACTCGTCTGGCTTTCTTT
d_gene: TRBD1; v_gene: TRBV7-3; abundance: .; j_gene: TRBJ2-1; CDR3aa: CASSSGGWFNEQFF; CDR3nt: TGTGCCAGCAGCTCAGGGGGCTGGTTCAATGAGCAGTTCTTC
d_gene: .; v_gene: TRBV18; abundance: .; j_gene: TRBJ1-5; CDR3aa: CASSLSGFYQPQHF; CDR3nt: TGTGCCAGCTCACTATCAGGATTTTATCAGCCCCAGCATTTT
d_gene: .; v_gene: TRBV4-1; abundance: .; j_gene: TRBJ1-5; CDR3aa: CASSQESTDRAQHF; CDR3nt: TGCGCCAGCAGCCAAGAGTCGACCGATCGGGCCCAGCATTTT
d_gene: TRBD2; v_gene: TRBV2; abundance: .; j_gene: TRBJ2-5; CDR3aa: CASSSGGYQETQYF; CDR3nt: TGTGCCAGCAGTAGCGGGGGATACCAAGAGACCCAGTACTTC
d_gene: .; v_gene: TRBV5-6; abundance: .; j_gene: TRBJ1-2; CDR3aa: CASSSQGFNYGYTF; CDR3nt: TGTGCCAGCAGCTCACAGGGTTTTAACTATGGCTACACCTTC
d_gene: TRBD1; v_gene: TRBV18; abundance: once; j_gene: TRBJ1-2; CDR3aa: CASSRDREAPYGYTF; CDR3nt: TGTGCCAGCTCACGGGACAGGGAGGCTCCTTATGGCTACACCTTC
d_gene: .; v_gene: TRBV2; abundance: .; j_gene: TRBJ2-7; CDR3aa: CASAKGLPGQYF; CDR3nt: TGTGCCAGCGCCAAGGGCCTCCCCGGGCAGTACTTC
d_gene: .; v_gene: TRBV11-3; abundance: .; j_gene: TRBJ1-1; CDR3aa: CASSLGSSTGTEAFF; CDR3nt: TGTGCCAGCAGCTTAGGGTCCTCCACAGGGACTGAAGCTTTCTTT
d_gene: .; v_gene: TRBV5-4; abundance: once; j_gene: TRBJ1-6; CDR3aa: CASSLGGVEDSPLHF; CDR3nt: TGTGCCAGCAGCCTGGGGGGGGTTGAGGATTCACCCCTCCACTTT
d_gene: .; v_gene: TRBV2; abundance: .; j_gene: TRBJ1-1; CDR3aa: CASSGGQREAFF; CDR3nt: TGTGCCAGCAGTGGGGGGCAACGTGAAGCTTTCTTT
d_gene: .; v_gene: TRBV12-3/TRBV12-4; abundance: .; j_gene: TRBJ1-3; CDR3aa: CASSLERNTIYF; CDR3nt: TGTGCCAGCAGTTTAGAGAGAAACACCATATATTTT
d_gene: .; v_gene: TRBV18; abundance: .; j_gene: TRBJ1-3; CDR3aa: CATLRDVYGNTIYF; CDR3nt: TGTGCCACCCTCCGGGACGTATATGGAAACACCATATATTTT
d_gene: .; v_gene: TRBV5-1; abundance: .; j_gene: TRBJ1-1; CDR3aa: CASSLFEGNTEAFF; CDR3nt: TGCGCCAGCAGCTTGTTTGAGGGAAACACTGAAGCTTTCTTT
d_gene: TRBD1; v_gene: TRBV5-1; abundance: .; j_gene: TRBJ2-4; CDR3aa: CASSLRDRNIQYF; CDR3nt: TGCGCCAGCAGCTTGAGGGACAGAAACATTCAGTACTTC
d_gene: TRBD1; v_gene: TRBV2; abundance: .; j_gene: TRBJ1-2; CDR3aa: CASRALGQDLYGYTF; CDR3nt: TGTGCCAGCCGCGCCCTTGGACAGGACCTCTATGGCTACACCTTC
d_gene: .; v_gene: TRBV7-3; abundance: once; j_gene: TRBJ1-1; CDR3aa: CASSLNRESRAFF; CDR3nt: TGTGCCAGCAGCTTAAACAGGGAAAGCCGAGCTTTCTTT